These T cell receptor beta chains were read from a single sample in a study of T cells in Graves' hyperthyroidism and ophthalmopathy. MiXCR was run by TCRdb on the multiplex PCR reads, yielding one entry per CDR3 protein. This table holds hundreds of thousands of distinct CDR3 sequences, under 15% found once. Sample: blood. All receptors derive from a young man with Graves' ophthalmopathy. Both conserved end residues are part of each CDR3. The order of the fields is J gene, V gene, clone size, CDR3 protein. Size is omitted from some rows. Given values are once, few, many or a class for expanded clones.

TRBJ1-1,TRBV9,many,CASSVVEGTNRDEAFF
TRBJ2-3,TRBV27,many,CASSRPGTSGGAADTQYF
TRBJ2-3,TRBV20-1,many,CSARDNLASEEDTQYF
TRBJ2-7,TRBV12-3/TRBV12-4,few,CASSSQRDINYEQYF
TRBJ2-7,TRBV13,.,CASRDRGNYEQYF
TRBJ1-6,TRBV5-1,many,CASSLNPTGYWRSPLHF
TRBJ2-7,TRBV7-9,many,CASSLADASYEQYF
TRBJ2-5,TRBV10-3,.,CAISRVGETQYF
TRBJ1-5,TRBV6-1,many,CASSPRRVNQPQHF
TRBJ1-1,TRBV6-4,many,CASSDSYGGGLGTEAFF
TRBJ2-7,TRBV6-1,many,CASRLGGIRGQYF
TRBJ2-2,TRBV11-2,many,CASSYGWGGTGELFF
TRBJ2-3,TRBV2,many,CASPNQTGGTDTQYF
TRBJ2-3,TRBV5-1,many,CASSLGTATFTDTQYF
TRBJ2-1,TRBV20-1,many,CSARRDRGYNEQFF
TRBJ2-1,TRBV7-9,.,CASSLIGGRANEQFF
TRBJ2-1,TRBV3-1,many,CASTWDRGPYNEQFF
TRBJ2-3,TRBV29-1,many,CSVLYQSTDTQYF
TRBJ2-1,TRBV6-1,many,CASSEAGRNEQFF
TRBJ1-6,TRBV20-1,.,CSARTPTGDEEALHF
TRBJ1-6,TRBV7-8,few,CASRPGSAGAGGSPLHF
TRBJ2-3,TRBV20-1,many,CSAQRGLAGGPDTQYF
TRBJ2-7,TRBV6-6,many,CASSYDRAPSYEQYF
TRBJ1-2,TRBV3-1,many,CASSQGQGGGYTF
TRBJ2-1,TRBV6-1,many,CASSSTGGAINEQFF
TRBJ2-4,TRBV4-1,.,CASSPPRGGGVAKNIQYF
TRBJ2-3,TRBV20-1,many,CSAGQGAGTDTQYF
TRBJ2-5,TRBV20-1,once,CSARQAVSRETQYF
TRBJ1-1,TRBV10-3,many,CAVRLGNTEAFF
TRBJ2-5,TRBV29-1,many,CSVKGQENQETQYF
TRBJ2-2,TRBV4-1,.,CASSQFPSTSNTGELFF
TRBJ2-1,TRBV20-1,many,CSARTRRSGNEQFF
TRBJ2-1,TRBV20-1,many,CSARDRLNGEQFF
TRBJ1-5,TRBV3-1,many,CASSQEWRDQPQHF
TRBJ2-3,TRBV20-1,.,CSAIHPGLGRDTQYF
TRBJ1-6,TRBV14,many,CASSQGQLFNSPLHF
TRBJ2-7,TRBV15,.,CATSMGGSSYEQYF
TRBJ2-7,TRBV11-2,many,CASSLEAGGLQQYF
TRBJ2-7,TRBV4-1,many,CASSPGTVSKDEQYF
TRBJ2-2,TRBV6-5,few,CASSYGAGTGELFF
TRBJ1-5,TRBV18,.,CASSSGESQPQHF
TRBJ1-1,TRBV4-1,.,CASSQRTGGMNTEAFF
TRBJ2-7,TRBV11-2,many,CASSGPGRERYEQYF
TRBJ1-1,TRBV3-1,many,CASSQENRGRRAFF
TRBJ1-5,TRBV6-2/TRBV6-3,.,CASSHQGSNRPQHF
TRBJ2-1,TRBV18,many,CASSPPLDRGQFF
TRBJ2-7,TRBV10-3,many,CAISDTGGLSYEQYF
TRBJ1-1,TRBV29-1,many,CSVVTVNTEAFF
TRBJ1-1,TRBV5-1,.,CASSLEGRGVNTEAFF
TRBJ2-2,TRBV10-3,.,CAISLGQGAGGELFF
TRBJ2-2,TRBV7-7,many,CASSIRDTGELFF
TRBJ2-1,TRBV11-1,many,CASSLALGSGGAYNEQFF
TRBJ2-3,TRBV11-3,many,CASSLEEDSTQYF
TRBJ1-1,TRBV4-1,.,CASSQGLRASNTEAFF